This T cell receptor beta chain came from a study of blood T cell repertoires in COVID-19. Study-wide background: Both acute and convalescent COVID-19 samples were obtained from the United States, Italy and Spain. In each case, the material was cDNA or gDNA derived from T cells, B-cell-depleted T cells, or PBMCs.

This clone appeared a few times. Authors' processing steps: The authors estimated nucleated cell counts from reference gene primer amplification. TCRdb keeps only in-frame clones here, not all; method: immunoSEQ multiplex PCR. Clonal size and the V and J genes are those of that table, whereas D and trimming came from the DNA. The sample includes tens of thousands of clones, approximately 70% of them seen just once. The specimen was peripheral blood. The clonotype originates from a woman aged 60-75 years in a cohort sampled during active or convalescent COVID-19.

CDR3 region: CASSGGLASYYEEQYF. The CDR3 bases are TGTGCCAGCAGTGGGGGACTAGCGAGTTACTACGAGGAGCAGTACTTC. The chain links TRBV27 to TRBJ2-7, with 10 positions matching TRBD2. With V trimmed by 5 bases and J by 7 bases, 14 bases remained unmatched. CDR1 is MNHEY, CDR2 SMNVEV, per germline (reference sequence). This CDR3 contains 16 residues.